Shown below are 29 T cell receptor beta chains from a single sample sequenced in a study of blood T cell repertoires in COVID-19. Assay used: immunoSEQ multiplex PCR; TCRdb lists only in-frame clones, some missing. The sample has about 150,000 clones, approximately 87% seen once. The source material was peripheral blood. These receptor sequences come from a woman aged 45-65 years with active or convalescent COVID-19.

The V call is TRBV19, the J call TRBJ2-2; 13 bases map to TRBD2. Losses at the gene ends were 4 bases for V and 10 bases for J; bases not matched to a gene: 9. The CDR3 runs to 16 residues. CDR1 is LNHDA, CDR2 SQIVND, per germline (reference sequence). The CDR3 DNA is TGTGCCAGTAGTACCCGGACTAGCGGGAGATCTGTGGAGCTGTTTTTT. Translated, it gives CASSTRTSGRSVELFF.

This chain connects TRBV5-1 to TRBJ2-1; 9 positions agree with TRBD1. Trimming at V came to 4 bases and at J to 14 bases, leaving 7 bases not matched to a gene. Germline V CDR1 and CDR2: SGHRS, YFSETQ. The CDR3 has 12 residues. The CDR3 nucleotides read TGCGCCAGCAGCCCGGACAGGGGAGTGGAGTTCTTC. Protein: CASSPDRGVEFF.

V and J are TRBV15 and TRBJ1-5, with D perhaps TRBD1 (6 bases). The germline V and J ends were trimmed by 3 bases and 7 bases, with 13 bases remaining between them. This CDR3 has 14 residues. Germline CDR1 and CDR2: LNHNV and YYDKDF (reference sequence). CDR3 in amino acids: CATSSQGRGQPQHF. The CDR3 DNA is TGTGCCACCAGCAGCCAGGGGAGAGGGCAGCCCCAGCATTTT. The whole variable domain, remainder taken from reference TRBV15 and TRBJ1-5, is DAMVIQNPRYQVTQFGKPVTLSCSQTLNHNVMYWYQQKSSQAPKLLFHYYDKDFNNEADTPDNFQSRRPNTSFCFLDIRSPGLGDTAMYLCATSSQGRGQPQHFGDGTRLSIL.

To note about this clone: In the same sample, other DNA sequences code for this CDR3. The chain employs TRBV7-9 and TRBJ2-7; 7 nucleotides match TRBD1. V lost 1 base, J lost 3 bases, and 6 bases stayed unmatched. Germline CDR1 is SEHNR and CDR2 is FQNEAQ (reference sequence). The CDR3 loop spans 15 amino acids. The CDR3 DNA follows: TGTGCCAGCAGCTTAGTGTCAGGGGGACACTACGAGCAGTACTTC. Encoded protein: CASSLVSGGHYEQYF.

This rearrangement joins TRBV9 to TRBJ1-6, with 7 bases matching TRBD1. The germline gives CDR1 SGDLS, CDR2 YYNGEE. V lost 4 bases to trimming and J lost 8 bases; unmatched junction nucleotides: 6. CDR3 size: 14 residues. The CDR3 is CASSSTGEDSPLHF. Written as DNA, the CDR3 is TGTGCCAGCAGCTCTACAGGGGAAGATTCACCCCTCCACTTT.

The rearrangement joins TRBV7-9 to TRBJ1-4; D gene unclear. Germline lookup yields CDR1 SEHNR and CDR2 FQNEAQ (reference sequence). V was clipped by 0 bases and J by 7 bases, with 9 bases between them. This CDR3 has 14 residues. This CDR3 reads CASSLAVESEKLFF. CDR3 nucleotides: TGTGCCAGCAGCTTAGCTGTAGAGTCTGAAAAACTGTTTTTT.

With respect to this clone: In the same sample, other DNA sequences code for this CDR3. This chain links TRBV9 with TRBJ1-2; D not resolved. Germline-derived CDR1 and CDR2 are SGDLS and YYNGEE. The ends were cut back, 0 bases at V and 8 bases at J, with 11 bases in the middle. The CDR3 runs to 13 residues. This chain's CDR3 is CASSVGGLGGYTF. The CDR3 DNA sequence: TGTGCCAGCAGCGTAGGAGGGCTAGGCGGCTACACCTTC.

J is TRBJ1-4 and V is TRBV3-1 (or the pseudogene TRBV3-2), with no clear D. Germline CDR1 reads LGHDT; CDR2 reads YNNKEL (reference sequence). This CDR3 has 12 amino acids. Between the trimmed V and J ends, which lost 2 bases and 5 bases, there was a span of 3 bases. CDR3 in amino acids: CASSQLNEKLFF. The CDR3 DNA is TGTGCCAGCAGCCAACTAAATGAAAAACTGTTTTTT.

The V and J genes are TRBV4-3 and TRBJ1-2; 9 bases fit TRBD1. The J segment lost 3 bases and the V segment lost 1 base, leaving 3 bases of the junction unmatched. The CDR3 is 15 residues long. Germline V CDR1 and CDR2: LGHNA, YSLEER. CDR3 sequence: CASSQGDRGDYGYTF. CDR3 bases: TGCGCCAGCAGCCAAGGAGACAGGGGGGACTATGGCTACACCTTC.

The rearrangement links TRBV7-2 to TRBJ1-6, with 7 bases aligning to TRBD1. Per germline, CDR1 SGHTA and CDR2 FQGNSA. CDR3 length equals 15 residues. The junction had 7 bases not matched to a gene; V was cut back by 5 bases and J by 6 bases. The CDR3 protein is CASSPGQAFNSPLHF. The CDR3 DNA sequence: TGTGCCAGCAGCCCCGGACAGGCCTTTAATTCACCCCTCCACTTT.

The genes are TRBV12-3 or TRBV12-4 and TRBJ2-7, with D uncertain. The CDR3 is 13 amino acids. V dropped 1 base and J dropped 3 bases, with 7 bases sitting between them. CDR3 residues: CASSLGTYYEQYF. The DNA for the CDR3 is TGTGCCAGCAGTTTAGGAACATACTACGAGCAGTACTTC.

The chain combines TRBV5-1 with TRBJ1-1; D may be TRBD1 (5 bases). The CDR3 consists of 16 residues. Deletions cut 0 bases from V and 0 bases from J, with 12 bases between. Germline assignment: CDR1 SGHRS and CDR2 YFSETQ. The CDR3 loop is CASSLGRGAMNTEAFF. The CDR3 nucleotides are TGCGCCAGCAGCTTGGGGCGGGGCGCCATGAACACTGAAGCTTTCTTT.

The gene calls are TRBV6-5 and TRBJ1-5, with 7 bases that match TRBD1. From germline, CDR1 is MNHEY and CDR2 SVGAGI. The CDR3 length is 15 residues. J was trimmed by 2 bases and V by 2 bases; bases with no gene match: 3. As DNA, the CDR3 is TGTGCCAGCAGTTACAGGGGGCAGCGCAATCAGCCCCAGCATTTT. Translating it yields CASSYRGQRNQPQHF.

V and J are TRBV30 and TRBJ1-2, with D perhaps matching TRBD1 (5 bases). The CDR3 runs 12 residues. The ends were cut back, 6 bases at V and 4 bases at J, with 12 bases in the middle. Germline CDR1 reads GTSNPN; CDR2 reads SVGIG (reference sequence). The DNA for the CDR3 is TGTGCCTGCGGGGACTTCGGCTATGGCTACACCTTC. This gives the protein CACGDFGYGYTF.

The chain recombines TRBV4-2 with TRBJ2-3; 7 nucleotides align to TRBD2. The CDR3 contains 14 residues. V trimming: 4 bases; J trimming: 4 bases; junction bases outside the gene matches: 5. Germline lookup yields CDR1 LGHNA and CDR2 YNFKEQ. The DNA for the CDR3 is TGTGCCAGCAGCCGCTACCGGGGGGCAGATACGCAGTATTTT. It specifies CASSRYRGADTQYF.

The CDR3 coding sequence is TGCGCCAGCAGCTTGTCGGGAGGGGGCAACACTGAAGCTTTCTTT. It is translated as CASSLSGGGNTEAFF. The genes are TRBV5-1 and TRBJ1-1; 7 bases map to TRBD1. The CDR3 is 15 amino acids. CDR1 and CDR2 (germline): SGHRS, YFSETQ. V gave up 1 base and J gave up 2 bases; unmatched junction bases: 5.

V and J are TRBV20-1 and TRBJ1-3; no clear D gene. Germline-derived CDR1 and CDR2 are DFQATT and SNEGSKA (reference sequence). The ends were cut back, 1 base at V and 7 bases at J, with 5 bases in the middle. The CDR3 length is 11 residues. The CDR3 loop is CSARGGNTIYF. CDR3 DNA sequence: TGCAGTGCTAGAGGTGGCAACACCATATATTTT.

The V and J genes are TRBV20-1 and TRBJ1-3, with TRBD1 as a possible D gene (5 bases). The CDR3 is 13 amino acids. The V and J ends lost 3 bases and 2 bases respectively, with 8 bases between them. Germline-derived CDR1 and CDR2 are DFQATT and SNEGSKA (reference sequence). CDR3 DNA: TGCAGTGCTAGTGAGGGGCCTGGAAACACCATATATTTT. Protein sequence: CSASEGPGNTIYF.

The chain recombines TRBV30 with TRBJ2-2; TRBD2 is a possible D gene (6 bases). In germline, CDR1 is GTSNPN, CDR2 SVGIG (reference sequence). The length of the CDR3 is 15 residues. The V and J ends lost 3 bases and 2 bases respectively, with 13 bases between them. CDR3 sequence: CAWRSGRTNTGELFF. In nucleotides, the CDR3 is TGTGCCTGGAGGTCAGGGAGGACTAACACCGGGGAGCTGTTTTTT.

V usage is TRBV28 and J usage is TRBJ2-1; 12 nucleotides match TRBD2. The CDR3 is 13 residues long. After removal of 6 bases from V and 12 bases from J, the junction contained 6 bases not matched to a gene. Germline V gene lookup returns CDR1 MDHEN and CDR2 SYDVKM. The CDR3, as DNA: TGTGCCAGCAGCCAGACACTAGCGGGGGGGCAGTTCTTC. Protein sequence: CASSQTLAGGQFF.

In nucleotides, the CDR3 is TGTGCCACCTCGAGAGTGACAGGGAACTATGGCTACACCTTC. Its protein is CATSRVTGNYGYTF. The rearrangement links TRBV6-5 to TRBJ1-2, with TRBD1 identical over 7 bases. Losses at the gene ends were 10 bases for V and 2 bases for J; bases not matched to a gene: 10. The CDR3 covers 14 residues. Per the germline V gene, CDR1 is MNHEY and CDR2 is SVGAGI.

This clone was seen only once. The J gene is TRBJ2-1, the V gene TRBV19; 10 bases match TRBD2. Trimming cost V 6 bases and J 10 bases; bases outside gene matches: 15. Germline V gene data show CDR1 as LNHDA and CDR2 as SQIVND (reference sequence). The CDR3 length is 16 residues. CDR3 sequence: CASSPRFSGRQGEQFF. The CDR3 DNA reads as TGTGCCAGTAGCCCTCGCTTTAGCGGGAGGCAAGGGGAGCAGTTCTTC. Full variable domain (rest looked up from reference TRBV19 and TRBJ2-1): DGGITQSPKYLFRKEGQNVTLSCEQNLNHDAMYWYRQDPGQGLRLIYYSQIVNDFQKGDIAEGYSVSREKKESFPLTVTSAQKNPTAFYLCASSPRFSGRQGEQFFGPGTRLTVL.

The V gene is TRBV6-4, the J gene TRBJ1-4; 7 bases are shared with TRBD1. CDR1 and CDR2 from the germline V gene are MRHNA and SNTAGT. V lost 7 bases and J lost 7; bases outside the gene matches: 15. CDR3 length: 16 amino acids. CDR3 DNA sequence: TGTGCCAGCACTTTTACCCCGACAGGGCGGGGTGAAAAACTGTTTTTT. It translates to CASTFTPTGRGEKLFF.

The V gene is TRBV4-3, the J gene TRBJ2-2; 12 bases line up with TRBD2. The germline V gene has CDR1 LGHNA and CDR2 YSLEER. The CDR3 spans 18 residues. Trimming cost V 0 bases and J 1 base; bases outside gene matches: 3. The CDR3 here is CASSQDRTSGMNTGELFF. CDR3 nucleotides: TGCGCCAGCAGCCAAGATAGGACTAGCGGGATGAACACCGGGGAGCTGTTTTTT.

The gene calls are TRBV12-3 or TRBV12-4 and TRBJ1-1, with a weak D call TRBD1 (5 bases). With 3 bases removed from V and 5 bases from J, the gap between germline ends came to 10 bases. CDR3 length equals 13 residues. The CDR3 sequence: CASSFGRETEAFF. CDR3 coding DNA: TGTGCCAGCAGTTTTGGCAGGGAAACTGAAGCTTTCTTT.

The CDR3: CASSLLAGVTDTQYF. The DNA for the CDR3 is TGTGCCAGCAGCTTGCTAGCGGGGGTCACAGATACGCAGTATTTT. The V call is TRBV5-5, the J call TRBJ2-3, with 10 nucleotides matching TRBD2. V shed 1 base, J shed 2 bases, and the junction held 1 base outside the gene matches. The germline gives CDR1 SGHKS, CDR2 YYEKEE (reference sequence). The CDR3 runs to 15 residues.

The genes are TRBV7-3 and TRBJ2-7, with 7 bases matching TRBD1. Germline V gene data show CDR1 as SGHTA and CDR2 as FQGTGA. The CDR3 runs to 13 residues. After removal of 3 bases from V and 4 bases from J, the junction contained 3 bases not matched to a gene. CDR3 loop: CASSFQGQYEQYF. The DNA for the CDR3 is TGTGCCAGCAGCTTTCAGGGACAGTACGAGCAGTACTTC.

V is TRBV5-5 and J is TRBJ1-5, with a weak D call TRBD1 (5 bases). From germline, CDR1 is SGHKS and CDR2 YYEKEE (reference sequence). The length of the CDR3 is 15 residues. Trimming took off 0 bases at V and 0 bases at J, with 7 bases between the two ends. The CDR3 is CASSLATGSNQPQHF. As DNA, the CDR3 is TGTGCCAGCAGCTTGGCCACAGGTAGCAATCAGCCCCAGCATTTT.

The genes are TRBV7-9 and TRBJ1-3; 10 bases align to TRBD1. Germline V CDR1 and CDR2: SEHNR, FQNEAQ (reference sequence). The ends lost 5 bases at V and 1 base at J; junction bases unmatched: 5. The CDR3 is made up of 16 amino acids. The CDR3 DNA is TGTGCCAGCAGCATGGGACAGGGGAATTCTGGAAACACCATATATTTT. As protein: CASSMGQGNSGNTIYF.